The T cell receptor beta chain under discussion was sequenced for a study of human T cells and chemical hapten exposure. Study background: Variability of per-sample TCR yields stemmed mainly from small differences in pooled library volume.

Study-wide results and caveats: The number of TCRs over 1 in 1000 frequency stayed unchanged after DPC.

The authors extracted total RNA from unfractionated whole blood. In this sample, this clonotype turned up a few times. Its antigen is not identified. The library put unique molecular identifiers onto individual cDNA molecules. One entry per CDR3 protein, called by TCRdb with MiXCR from the 5' RACE reads. Here the sample spans tens of thousands of distinct CDR3 sequences, 7.7% being singletons. This receptor was taken from a male donor in good health.

In nucleotides, the CDR3 is TGTGCCAGCAGTAGCCGGGACTATGGGAATGAGCAGTTCTTC. Protein product: CASSSRDYGNEQFF. The chain links TRBV2 to TRBJ2-1, with 7 bases aligning to TRBD2. The V gene's germline CDR1 is SNHLY and CDR2 FYNNEI. J lost 7 bases, V lost 5 bases, and 8 bases had no gene match. This CDR3 region has 14 residues.